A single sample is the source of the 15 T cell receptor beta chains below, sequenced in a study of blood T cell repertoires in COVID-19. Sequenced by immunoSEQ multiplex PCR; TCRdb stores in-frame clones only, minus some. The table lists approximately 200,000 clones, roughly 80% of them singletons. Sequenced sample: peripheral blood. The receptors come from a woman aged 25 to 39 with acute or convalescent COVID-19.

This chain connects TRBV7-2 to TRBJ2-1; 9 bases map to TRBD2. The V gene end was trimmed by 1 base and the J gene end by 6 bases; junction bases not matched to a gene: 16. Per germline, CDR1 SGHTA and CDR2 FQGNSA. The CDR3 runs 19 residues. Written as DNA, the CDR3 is TGTGCCAGCAGCTTAGGGGACTGGCGGGGGGGCCTTCCATCCAATGAGCAGTTCTTC. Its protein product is CASSLGDWRGGLPSNEQFF.

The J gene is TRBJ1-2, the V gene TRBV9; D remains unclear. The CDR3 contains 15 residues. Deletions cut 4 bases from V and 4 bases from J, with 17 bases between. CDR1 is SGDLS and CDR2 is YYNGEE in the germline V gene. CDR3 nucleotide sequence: TGTGCCAGCAGCTCCCCAACCGTGGAGAGCTATGGCTACACCTTC. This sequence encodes CASSSPTVESYGYTF. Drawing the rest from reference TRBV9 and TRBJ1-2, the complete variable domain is DSGVTQTPKHLITATGQRVTLRCSPRSGDLSVYWYQQSLDQGLQFLIQYYNGEERAKGNILERFSAQQFPDLHSELNLSSLELGDSALYFCASSSPTVESYGYTFGSGTRLTVV.

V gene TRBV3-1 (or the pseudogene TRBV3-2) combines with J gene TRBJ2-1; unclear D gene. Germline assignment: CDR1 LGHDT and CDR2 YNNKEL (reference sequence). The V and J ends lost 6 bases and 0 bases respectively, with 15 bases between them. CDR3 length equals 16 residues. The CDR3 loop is CASSQNSPFSYNEQFF. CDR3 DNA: TGTGCCAGCAGTCAAAATAGTCCTTTCTCCTACAATGAGCAGTTCTTC.

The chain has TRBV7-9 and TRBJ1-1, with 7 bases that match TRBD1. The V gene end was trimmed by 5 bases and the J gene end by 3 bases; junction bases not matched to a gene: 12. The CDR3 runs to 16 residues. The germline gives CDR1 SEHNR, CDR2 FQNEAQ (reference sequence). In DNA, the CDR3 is TGTGCCAGCAGCCTTAGAGCTCGGGACAGTCACACTGAAGCTTTCTTT. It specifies CASSLRARDSHTEAFF.

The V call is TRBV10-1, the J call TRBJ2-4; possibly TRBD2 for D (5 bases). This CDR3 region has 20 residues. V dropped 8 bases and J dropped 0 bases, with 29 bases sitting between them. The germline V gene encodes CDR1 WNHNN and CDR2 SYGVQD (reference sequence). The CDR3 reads CASGLLWCRGRGLAKNIQYF. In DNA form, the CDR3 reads TGCGCCAGCGGCCTCTTGTGGTGTCGGGGAAGAGGCTTAGCCAAAAACATTCAGTACTTC.

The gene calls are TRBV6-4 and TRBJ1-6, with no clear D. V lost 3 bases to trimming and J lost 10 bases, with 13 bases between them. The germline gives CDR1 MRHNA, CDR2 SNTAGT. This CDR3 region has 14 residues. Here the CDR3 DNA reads TGTGCCAGCAGTGAGGGAAGGGAGCGATCACCCCTCCACTTT. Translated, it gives CASSEGRERSPLHF.

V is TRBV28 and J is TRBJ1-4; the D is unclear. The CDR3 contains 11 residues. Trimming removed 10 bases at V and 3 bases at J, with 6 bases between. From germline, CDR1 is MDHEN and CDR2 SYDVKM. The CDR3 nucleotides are TGTGCCACCGGGGCTAATGAAAAACTGTTTTTT. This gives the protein CATGANEKLFF.

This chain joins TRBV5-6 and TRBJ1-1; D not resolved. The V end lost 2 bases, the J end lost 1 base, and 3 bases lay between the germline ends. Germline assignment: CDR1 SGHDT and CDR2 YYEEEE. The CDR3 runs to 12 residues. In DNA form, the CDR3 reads TGTGCCAGCAGCTTCGGGAACACTGAAGCTTTCTTT. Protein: CASSFGNTEAFF.

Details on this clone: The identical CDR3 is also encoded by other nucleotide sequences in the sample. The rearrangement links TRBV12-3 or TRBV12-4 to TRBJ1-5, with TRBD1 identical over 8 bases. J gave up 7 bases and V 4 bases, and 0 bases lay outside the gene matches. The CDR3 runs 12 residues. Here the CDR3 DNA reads TGTGCCAGCAGTTCAGGGGGCCAGCCCCAGCATTTT. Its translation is CASSSGGQPQHF.

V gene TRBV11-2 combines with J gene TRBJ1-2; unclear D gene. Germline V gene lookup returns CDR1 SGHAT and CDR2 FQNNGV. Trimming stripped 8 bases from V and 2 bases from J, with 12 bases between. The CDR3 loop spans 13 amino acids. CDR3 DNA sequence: TGTGCCAGCCACGTGCCAGGAAACTATGGCTACACCTTC. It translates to CASHVPGNYGYTF.

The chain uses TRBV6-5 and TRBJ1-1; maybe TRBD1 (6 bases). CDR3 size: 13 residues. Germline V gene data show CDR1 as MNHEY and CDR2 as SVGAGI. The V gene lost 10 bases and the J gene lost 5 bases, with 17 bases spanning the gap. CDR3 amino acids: CATWALQGTEAFF. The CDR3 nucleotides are TGTGCCACTTGGGCCCTGCAGGGGACTGAAGCTTTCTTT.

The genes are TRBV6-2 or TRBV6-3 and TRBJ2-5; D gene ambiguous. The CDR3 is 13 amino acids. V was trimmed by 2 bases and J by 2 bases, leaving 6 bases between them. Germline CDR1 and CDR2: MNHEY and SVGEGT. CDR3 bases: TGTGCCAGCAGTTACGGGCAACAAGAGACCCAGTACTTC. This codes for CASSYGQQETQYF.

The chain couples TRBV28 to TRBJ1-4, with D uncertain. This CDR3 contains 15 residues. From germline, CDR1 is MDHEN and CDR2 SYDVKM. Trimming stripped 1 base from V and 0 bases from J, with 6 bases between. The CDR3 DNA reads TGTGCCAGCAGTTTATACGGGGCAACTAATGAAAAACTGTTTTTT. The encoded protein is CASSLYGATNEKLFF.

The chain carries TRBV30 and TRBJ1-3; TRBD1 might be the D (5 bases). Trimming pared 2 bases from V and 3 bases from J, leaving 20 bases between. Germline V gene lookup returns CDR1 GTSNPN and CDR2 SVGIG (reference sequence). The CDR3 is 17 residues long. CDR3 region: CAWSTGQAISIGNTIYF. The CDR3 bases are TGTGCCTGGAGTACAGGACAAGCGATATCTATTGGAAACACCATATATTTT.

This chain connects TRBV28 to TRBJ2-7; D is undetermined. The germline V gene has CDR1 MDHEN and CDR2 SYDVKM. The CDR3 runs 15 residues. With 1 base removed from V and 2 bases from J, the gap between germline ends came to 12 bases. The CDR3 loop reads CASSLLATAAYEQYF. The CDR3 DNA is TGTGCCAGCAGTTTATTAGCCACCGCAGCCTACGAGCAGTACTTC.